Shown below are 27 T cell receptor beta chains from a single sample sequenced in a study of identical twins. Each CDR3 protein is one row after TCRdb ran MiXCR on the 5' RACE reads. The repertoire holds 420,000 or so distinct CDR3 sequences, with less than 20% as singletons. Sequencing was done on a sample of naive T cells sorted from blood. These receptors all stem from a man in his fifties in good health.

This clonotype appeared a few times. V gene TRBV5-1 combines with J gene TRBJ1-5; perhaps TRBD1 as D (5 bases). The germline gives CDR1 SGHRS, CDR2 YFSETQ. V was shortened by 0 bases and J by 10 bases, with 17 bases between the two germline ends. CDR3 size: 15 residues. The CDR3: CASSLGGGEQSPQHF. CDR3 DNA: TGCGCCAGCAGCTTGGGTGGGGGGGAGCAATCCCCCCAGCATTTT.

This clonotype turned up a few times. The J gene is TRBJ2-7, the V gene TRBV4-1, with TRBD1 matching over 9 bases. The V and J ends lost 5 bases and 2 bases, in that order; junction bases with no gene match: 10. Per germline, CDR1 MGHRA and CDR2 YSYEKL. CDR3 length: 16 residues. The DNA for the CDR3 is TGCGCCAGCAGCTTACCTGACAGGGGGGAAACCTACGAGCAGTACTTC. It specifies CASSLPDRGETYEQYF.

This clonotype was counted ten times or more. The V call is TRBV7-9, the J call TRBJ2-1, with a tentative D call TRBD1 (6 bases). V dropped 2 bases and J dropped 5 bases, with 10 bases sitting between them. This CDR3 comprises 14 residues. From germline, CDR1 is SEHNR and CDR2 FQNEAQ (reference sequence). CDR3 nucleotide sequence: TGTGCCAGCAGCTTAAGGGACACAGACAATGAGCAGTTCTTC. It specifies CASSLRDTDNEQFF.

There are many counts of this clonotype. This chain joins TRBV4-3 and TRBJ1-3; D remains ambiguous. CDR3 length: 19 residues. CDR1 is LGHNA, CDR2 YSLEER, per germline. The V gene lost 0 bases and the J gene lost 0 bases, with 18 bases spanning the gap. CDR3 bases: TGCGCCAGCAGCCAAGATTTAGTCCGGGGAAGCGACTCTGGAAACACCATATATTTT. This translates into CASSQDLVRGSDSGNTIYF.

CDR3 in amino acids: CASSFSQGIDQPQHF. The CDR3 DNA sequence: TGTGCCAGCAGTTTTTCTCAGGGGATCGATCAGCCCCAGCATTTT. This chain uses TRBV12-3 or TRBV12-4 with TRBJ1-5; D is possibly TRBD1 (6 bases). Trimming cost V 3 bases and J 5 bases, with 14 bases left between them. This CDR3 region has 15 residues.

In nucleotides, the CDR3 is TGCAGCGTTGTCCAGTCAGAGACCCAGTACTTC. It codes for CSVVQSETQYF. V and J are TRBV29-1 and TRBJ2-5; D gene ambiguous. V shed 4 bases and J shed 4 bases, with 7 bases lying between them. Germline lookup yields CDR1 SQVTM and CDR2 ANQGSEA. The CDR3 sequence is 11 residues long.

This chain links TRBV7-9 with TRBJ1-2; perhaps TRBD1 as D (6 bases). In germline, CDR1 is SEHNR, CDR2 FQNEAQ (reference sequence). The V gene lost 3 bases and the J gene lost 5 bases, with 19 bases spanning the gap. The CDR3 contains 16 residues. The CDR3 protein is CASSFSRDKGQYGYTF. CDR3 sequence (DNA): TGTGCCAGCAGCTTTTCCCGGGACAAGGGTCAATATGGCTACACCTTC.

V usage is TRBV28 and J usage is TRBJ1-5; the match to TRBD1 covers 7 bases. The CDR3 runs to 14 residues. With 3 bases clipped from V and 5 bases from J, the junction kept 4 bases outside the gene matches. Germline CDR1 and CDR2: MDHEN and SYDVKM. The CDR3 loop reads CASSFGDRDQPQHF. In nucleotides, the CDR3 is TGTGCCAGCAGTTTCGGTGACAGGGATCAGCCCCAGCATTTT.

The V and J genes are TRBV5-1 and TRBJ1-4; 8 nucleotides match TRBD1. The germline V gene has CDR1 SGHRS and CDR2 YFSETQ. The CDR3 has 18 amino acids. Trimming at V came to 1 base and at J to 1 base, leaving 9 bases not matched to a gene. CDR3 bases: TGCGCCAGCAGCTTGAGTGCCAGGGGGCTAGGAACTAATGAAAAACTGTTTTTT. It specifies CASSLSARGLGTNEKLFF.

This clonotype was detected a few times. The J gene is TRBJ2-1, the V gene TRBV7-9; 12 nucleotides match TRBD1. CDR3 length equals 16 residues. The ends lost 7 bases at V and 4 bases at J; junction bases unmatched: 8. Per germline, CDR1 SEHNR and CDR2 FQNEAQ (reference sequence). The CDR3: CASITSGQGAYNEQFF. CDR3 bases: TGTGCCAGCATAACCTCGGGACAGGGGGCTTACAATGAGCAGTTCTTC.

In this sample, this clonotype turned up a few times. The V and J genes are TRBV5-6 and TRBJ2-7, with 10 positions matching TRBD2. Germline lookup yields CDR1 SGHDT and CDR2 YYEEEE. CDR3 length: 19 amino acids. J was trimmed by 3 bases and V by 4 bases; bases with no gene match: 19. The DNA for the CDR3 is TGTGCCAGCAGCCTACCTATAGCGGGAGGTTTGATGGGTTGCTACGAGCAGTACTTC. Its translation is CASSLPIAGGLMGCYEQYF.

This clonotype has only a few counts. The V call is TRBV28, the J call TRBJ2-1, with 10 nucleotides matching TRBD2. The CDR3 totals 19 residues. CDR1 and CDR2 (germline): MDHEN, SYDVKM. V dropped 3 bases and J dropped 4; count of bases not matched to a gene: 15. CDR3 DNA sequence: TGTGCCAGCAGTTTTCTCGGGACTAGCGTTTCGAGCTCTTACAATGAGCAGTTCTTC. Translation: CASSFLGTSVSSSYNEQFF. Drawing the rest from reference TRBV28 and TRBJ2-1, the complete variable domain is DVKVTQSSRYLVKRTGEKVFLECVQDMDHENMFWYRQDPGLGLRLIYFSYDVKMKEKGDIPEGYSVSREKKERFSLILESASTNQTSMYLCASSFLGTSVSSSYNEQFFGPGTRLTVL.

The chain recombines TRBV7-6 with TRBJ2-1; TRBD1 aligns across 8 bases. Germline CDR1 and CDR2: SGHVS and FNYEAQ. CDR3 length: 17 residues. V lost 4 bases, J lost 6 bases, and 14 bases stayed unmatched. The CDR3 coding sequence is TGTGCCAGCAGCTCCCTCCTCACAGGGGGTTATTTCAATGAGCAGTTCTTC. It codes for CASSSLLTGGYFNEQFF.

This clonotype showed up many times. The junction and the germline gene differ at one end; a read error may be behind it. This chain links TRBV5-1 with TRBJ2-2; unclear D gene. This CDR3 spans 12 amino acids. Germline loops: CDR1 SGHRS, CDR2 YFSETQ. CDR3 sequence reads: CASSSNTGELFF. DNA for the CDR3: TGTGCCAGCAGCTCCAACACCGGGGAGCTGTTTTTT.

This chain joins TRBV30 and TRBJ2-7; D is tentatively TRBD1 or TRBD2 (6 bases each). V lost 0 bases, J lost 0 bases, and 12 bases lay in between. The CDR3 is 15 residues long. Germline V gene sequence: CDR1 GTSNPN, CDR2 SVGIG (reference sequence). The CDR3 DNA sequence: TGTGCCTGGAGTGTCGGGGGCTTGAGCTCCTACGAGCAGTACTTC. Its protein is CAWSVGGLSSYEQYF.

The sample holds a few counts of this clonotype. The chain links TRBV5-1 to TRBJ2-3; unclear D gene. Germline CDR1 and CDR2: SGHRS and YFSETQ. Deletions cut 0 bases from V and 2 bases from J, with 7 bases between. There are 14 residues in the CDR3. The CDR3 sequence is CASSLGRITDTQYF. The CDR3 DNA is TGCGCCAGCAGCTTGGGACGGATCACAGATACGCAGTATTTT.

The chain uses TRBV6-1 and TRBJ2-7; TRBD1 or TRBD2 may be the D gene (5 bases each). The germline V gene has CDR1 MNHNS and CDR2 SASEGT. The CDR3 has 18 amino acids. The V gene lost 6 bases and the J gene lost 4 bases, with 28 bases spanning the gap. CDR3 nucleotide sequence: TGTGCCAGCAGATGGGGCGAGAAATCCGTCGGGGTCAATTACGAGCAGTACTTC. Its protein is CASRWGEKSVGVNYEQYF.

This clonotype came up many times. V and J are TRBV6-2 or TRBV6-3 and TRBJ1-1; the D is unclear. Germline assignment: CDR1 MNHEY and CDR2 SVGEGT. V dropped 0 bases and J dropped 2 bases, with 7 bases sitting between them. CDR3 length: 14 residues. The CDR3 sequence: CASSYSMSNTEAFF. CDR3 nucleotide sequence: TGTGCCAGCAGTTACTCTATGAGTAACACTGAAGCTTTCTTT.

A remark on this clonotype: A much larger clone lies one base from this, so it may be a read error. This likely comes from a read error, as the CDR3 has no conserved phenylalanine or tryptophan at its end. The chain carries TRBV4-3 and TRBJ2-5; TRBD1 aligns across 8 bases. This CDR3 contains 15 residues. CDR1 LGHNA and CDR2 YSLEER come from the germline V gene. V lost 0 bases to trimming and J lost 5 bases; unmatched junction nucleotides: 5. The CDR3 loop is CASSQDRGPWETQYL. Written as DNA, the CDR3 is TGCGCCAGCAGCCAAGACAGGGGGCCGTGGGAGACCCAGTACCTC.

The gene calls are TRBV12-3 or TRBV12-4 and TRBJ2-5; 7 bases align to TRBD1. CDR3 length: 15 amino acids. Trimming removed 5 bases from V and 5 bases from J; junction bases left unmatched: 11. The chain's CDR3 is CASSPRDSWAETQYF. The CDR3 nucleotides are TGTGCCAGCAGTCCCCGGGACAGTTGGGCGGAGACCCAGTACTTC.

The J gene is TRBJ2-2, the V gene TRBV7-8; TRBD2 agrees at 8 bases. V was clipped by 3 bases and J by 1 base; unmatched bases: 10. CDR1 and CDR2 from the germline V gene are SGHVS and FQNEAQ. The CDR3 is made up of 18 amino acids. CDR3 loop: CASSLIYGLAKNTGELFF. The CDR3 DNA is TGTGCCAGCAGCTTGATTTATGGACTAGCCAAGAACACCGGGGAGCTGTTTTTT.

This clonotype appeared many times. This chain links TRBV15 with TRBJ2-1; TRBD2 agrees at 10 bases. Germline V gene data show CDR1 as LNHNV and CDR2 as YYDKDF (reference sequence). This CDR3 has 19 residues. Germline trimming cut 5 bases from V and 0 bases from J; bases unmatched to any gene: 13. CDR3 coding DNA: TGTGCCACCAGCGGATCCGGGACTAGCGACTCGGGCTCCTACAATGAGCAGTTCTTC. Translated: CATSGSGTSDSGSYNEQFF. Based on the CDR3 plus reference TRBV15 and TRBJ2-1, the full variable domain is DAMVIQNPRYQVTQFGKPVTLSCSQTLNHNVMYWYQQKSSQAPKLLFHYYDKDFNNEADTPDNFQSRRPNTSFCFLDIRSPGLGDTAMYLCATSGSGTSDSGSYNEQFFGPGTRLTVL.

This clonotype came up a few times. The rearrangement uses TRBV24-1 and TRBJ1-6; no clear D. The V end lost 6 bases, the J end lost 2 bases, and 10 bases lay between the germline ends. Germline assignment: CDR1 KGHDR and CDR2 SFDVKD. The length of the CDR3 is 15 residues. In nucleotides, the CDR3 is TGTGCCACCAGTAGATCGATGGCCTATAATTCACCCCTCCACTTT. Translated, it gives CATSRSMAYNSPLHF.

In this sample, this clonotype turned up many times. The rearrangement uses TRBV5-1 and TRBJ1-1, with D tentatively TRBD1 (5 bases). Germline CDR1 SGHRS, CDR2 YFSETQ. CDR3 length: 13 residues. The V and J ends lost 0 bases and 6 bases respectively, with 9 bases between them. The CDR3 DNA reads as TGCGCCAGCAGCTTGGCGGACATAGCTGAAGCTTTCTTT. Amino acids: CASSLADIAEAFF.

This clonotype was found a few times. The genes are TRBV4-3 and TRBJ1-2; a weak D match, TRBD1 (6 bases). Germline V lookup: CDR1 LGHNA, CDR2 YSLEER. V shed 0 bases and J shed 3 bases, with 11 bases lying between them. This CDR3 is 15 amino acids long. CDR3 coding DNA: TGCGCCAGCAGCCAAGATAACAGGGCGGACTATGGCTACACCTTC. Encoded protein: CASSQDNRADYGYTF.

The chain recombines TRBV5-1 with TRBJ1-2; D may be TRBD1 (6 bases). The CDR3 loop spans 14 amino acids. Trimming removed 2 bases from V and 8 bases from J, with 16 bases in between. Germline V gene data show CDR1 as SGHRS and CDR2 as YFSETQ. For the CDR3, the DNA is TGCGCCAGCAGCTTTTCGGGCAGGGGCGGAGGCTACACCTTC. It codes for CASSFSGRGGGYTF.

The chain is built from TRBV20-1 and TRBJ1-1, with TRBD1 as a possible D gene (6 bases). This CDR3 has 13 residues. V was pared by 4 bases and J by 7 bases, with 16 bases between. Per germline, CDR1 DFQATT and CDR2 SNEGSKA (reference sequence). CDR3 protein: CSAIHRNRDEAFF. DNA for the CDR3: TGCAGTGCTATTCACCGAAACAGGGATGAAGCTTTCTTT.